This T cell receptor (beta chain) comes out of a study of blood T cell repertoires in COVID-19. At the level of the study: The United States, Italy and Spain were the sources of the acute and convalescent COVID-19 samples. Nucleic acid was either cDNA or gDNA, and it came from T cells, B-cell-depleted T cells, or PBMCs.

CDR1 and CDR2 (germline): ENHRY, SYGVKD. Trimming cost V 6 bases and J 0 bases, with 14 bases left between them. The CDR3 totals 15 residues. In the study's own analysis: Amplification from reference gene primers served as the basis for estimated nucleated cell counts. The assay was immunoSEQ multiplex PCR, and TCRdb's table has in-frame clones only and misses some. The DNA gave D and trimming, while V, J and clone size come from that table. The sample lists 210,000 or so clones; 70% to 85% were seen once. Material: peripheral blood. The clonotype comes from a man aged 45-60 years who had recovered from COVID-19. This sequence joins TRBV10-3 and TRBJ1-1, with unresolved D. CDR3 nucleotides: TGTGCCATCAGCCCACGCGGAACCTTGAACACTGAAGCTTTCTTT. This translates into CAISPRGTLNTEAFF.